What follows are 21 T cell receptor beta chains derived from one specimen sequenced in a study of immune evolution from preneoplasia to lung adenocarcinoma. Sequencing used immunoSEQ multiplex PCR; TCRdb keeps in-frame clones, though not all of them. This table has around 1,700 clones, around 70% appearing once. Specimen: FFPE minimally invasive lung adenocarcinoma tissue. The receptors stem from a person between 55 and 80 years old with lung adenocarcinoma.

The chain uses TRBV4-3 and TRBJ2-7; 10 bases fit TRBD1. The CDR3 has 18 residues. V shed 2 bases and J 6 bases; nucleotides not matched to a gene: 16. Germline CDR1 LGHNA, CDR2 YSLEER. The CDR3 here is CASSQYPVGTGDLSEQYF. Written as DNA, the CDR3 is TGCGCCAGCAGCCAATATCCTGTCGGGACAGGGGATTTATCCGAGCAGTACTTC.

The DNA for the CDR3 is TGCGCCAGCAGCGTAGGGGACAGGCACTCCTACGAGCAGTACTTC. Encoded protein: CASSVGDRHSYEQYF. The chain links TRBV5-1 to TRBJ2-7, with 8 bases identical to TRBD1. Trimming cost V 4 bases and J 0 bases; bases outside gene matches: 6. Germline values: CDR1 SGHRS, CDR2 YFSETQ. CDR3 length equals 15 residues.

The rearrangement uses TRBV11-2 and TRBJ2-7; TRBD1 might be the D (6 bases). The V end lost 2 bases, the J end lost 3 bases, and 11 bases lay between the germline ends. The CDR3 contains 14 residues. The germline V gene has CDR1 SGHAT and CDR2 FQNNGV. CDR3 sequence (DNA): TGTGCCAGCAGCTTAACAAGGGGGTACTACGAGCAGTACTTC. Its protein is CASSLTRGYYEQYF.

Details on this clone: A read error may account for a junction end that differs from germline. The chain is built from TRBV13 and TRBJ1-1; 8 positions match TRBD1. The CDR3 length is 15 residues. The germline V gene has CDR1 PRHDT and CDR2 FYEKMQ (reference sequence). The CDR3, as DNA: TGTGCCAGCAGCTTCGATCTAACAGGGGGAACTGAAGTTTTCTTT. This codes for CASSFDLTGGTEVFF.

Written as DNA, the CDR3 is TGTGCCAGCAGTGGACTAGCGGGGGGGCCAGAGACCCAGTACTTC. Amino acid sequence: CASSGLAGGPETQYF. The V call is TRBV6-1, the J call TRBJ2-5; 14 bases map to TRBD2. The CDR3 runs 15 residues. Germline loops: CDR1 MNHNS, CDR2 SASEGT. V shed 4 bases, J shed 4 bases, and the junction held 2 bases outside the gene matches.

This clone showed up just a few times. The rearrangement joins TRBV6-6 to TRBJ2-5; D unclear. Germline assignment: CDR1 MNHNY and CDR2 SVGAGI (reference sequence). This CDR3 spans 11 amino acids. V was cut by 2 bases and J by 4 bases, with 2 bases left in between. Written as DNA, the CDR3 is TGTGCCAGCAGTTACCCAGAGACCCAGTACTTC. Translating it yields CASSYPETQYF.

The chain links TRBV5-1 to TRBJ2-3, with 7 bases matching TRBD1. V shed 2 bases and J 4 bases; nucleotides not matched to a gene: 4. CDR1 and CDR2 from the germline V gene are SGHRS and YFSETQ. The CDR3 is 14 amino acids. The CDR3 protein is CASSFGQGADTQYF. Here the CDR3 DNA reads TGCGCCAGCAGCTTCGGGCAGGGGGCAGATACGCAGTATTTT.

The chain combines TRBV19 with TRBJ2-6; D may be TRBD1 (6 bases). CDR3 length: 15 amino acids. Deletions cut 5 bases from V and 2 bases from J, with 10 bases between. Germline assignment: CDR1 LNHDA and CDR2 SQIVND (reference sequence). The CDR3 coding sequence is TGTGCCAGTAGTTCACAGGGAACTGGGGCCAACGTCCTGACTTTC. Protein: CASSSQGTGANVLTF.

This chain links TRBV6-6 with TRBJ2-5; possibly TRBD1 for D (6 bases). This CDR3 region has 15 residues. The V end lost 2 bases, the J end lost 5 bases, and 15 bases lay between the germline ends. CDR1 and CDR2 from the germline V gene are MNHNY and SVGAGI (reference sequence). Here the CDR3 DNA reads TGTGCCAGCAGTTACACCCGGGACATGAGGGAGACCCAGTACTTC. Translating gives CASSYTRDMRETQYF.

This sequence joins TRBV5-5 and TRBJ1-2, with D perhaps matching TRBD1 (6 bases). V lost 4 bases, J lost 0 bases, and 13 bases lay in between. Per the germline V gene, CDR1 is SGHKS and CDR2 is YYEKEE (reference sequence). The CDR3 sequence is 15 residues long. The CDR3 here is CASSGGSVTNYGYTF. The CDR3 DNA sequence: TGTGCCAGCAGCGGGGGCAGTGTTACTAACTATGGCTACACCTTC.

This clone appeared a few times. The V and J genes are TRBV6-5 and TRBJ1-2; D not certain. The V end lost 0 bases, the J end lost 11 bases, and 13 bases lay between the germline ends. Germline V gene data show CDR1 as MNHEY and CDR2 as SVGAGI. The length of the CDR3 is 13 residues. CDR3 loop: CASSYSRQLGYTF. The CDR3 coding sequence is TGTGCCAGCAGTTACTCGCGGCAGCTCGGGTACACCTTC.

The CDR3 reads CASRRGQNTEAFF. CDR3 bases: TGTGCCAGCAGACGTGGACAAAACACTGAAGCTTTCTTT. The rearrangement links TRBV28 to TRBJ1-1, with D perhaps matching TRBD1 (5 bases). Trimming took off 6 bases at V and 2 bases at J, with 10 bases between the two ends. The CDR3 length is 13 residues. Germline V gives CDR1 MDHEN, CDR2 SYDVKM. Full variable domain (missing parts from reference TRBV28 and TRBJ1-1): DVKVTQSSRYLVKRTGEKVFLECVQDMDHENMFWYRQDPGLGLRLIYFSYDVKMKEKGDIPEGYSVSREKKERFSLILESASTNQTSMYLCASRRGQNTEAFFGQGTRLTVV.

V is TRBV12-2 and J is TRBJ1-2; the table names TRBD1, a call not compared with the DNA. TRBV12-2 has pseudogene status. The CDR3 is 17 amino acids. CDR3 coding DNA: TGTGCAAGTCGCTTATGGGCGCAGAGACAGACTAACTATGGCTACACCTTC. It yields the protein CASRLWAQRQTNYGYTF.

This clone has only one observation. The chain combines TRBV7-2 with TRBJ2-1, with 7 bases fitting TRBD2. The germline V gene encodes CDR1 SGHTA and CDR2 FQGNSA. This CDR3 has 13 amino acids. Trimming removed 10 bases from V and 0 bases from J; junction bases left unmatched: 3. CDR3 in amino acids: CATLAGSYNEQFF. The CDR3 bases are TGTGCCACATTAGCGGGCTCCTACAATGAGCAGTTCTTC.

The V gene is TRBV7-2, the J gene TRBJ2-1; D might be TRBD2 (5 bases). The length of the CDR3 is 14 residues. Looked up from germline, CDR1 is SGHTA and CDR2 is FQGNSA. Trimming took 1 base from V and 7 from J, leaving 11 bases between them. For the CDR3, the DNA is TGTGCCAGCAGCTTAGGTGGAGGATGGAATGAGCAGTTCTTC. It is translated as CASSLGGGWNEQFF.

This clone was seen just once. The J gene is TRBJ2-6, the V gene TRBV6-1; no definite D call. Germline CDR1 reads MNHNS; CDR2 reads SASEGT. The CDR3 has 11 amino acids. V lost 11 bases and J lost 5, with 7 bases in between. CDR3 sequence (DNA): TGTGCCGCACGGCGGGCCAACGTCCTGACTTTC. This gives the protein CAARRANVLTF.

The V gene is TRBV7-6, the J gene TRBJ2-3; unclear D gene. With 1 base removed from V and 0 bases from J, the gap between germline ends came to 8 bases. The CDR3 loop spans 15 amino acids. Germline-derived CDR1 and CDR2 are SGHVS and FNYEAQ. DNA of the CDR3: TGTGCCAGCAGCTTAGGGCTTTCTAGCACAGATACGCAGTATTTT. Encoded protein: CASSLGLSSTDTQYF.

The chain couples TRBV12-5 to TRBJ1-1; no clear D gene. The CDR3 consists of 14 residues. The germline gives CDR1 LGHNT, CDR2 FRNRAP. V lost 1 base and J 4 bases, leaving 10 bases between the germline ends. CDR3 DNA: TGTGCTAGTGGTTTGGAGGGCGGGAGCACTGAAGCTTTCTTT. The encoded protein is CASGLEGGSTEAFF.

V and J are TRBV5-1 and TRBJ2-5, with 12 bases that match TRBD1. Trimming took 0 bases from V and 5 from J; bases not matched to a gene: 5. Germline V gene lookup returns CDR1 SGHRS and CDR2 YFSETQ. The CDR3 is 16 amino acids. The CDR3 coding sequence is TGCGCCAGCAGCTTGGCCGGGACAGGGGGCAGGGAGACCCAGTACTTC. It codes for CASSLAGTGGRETQYF.

This chain connects TRBV6-1 to TRBJ2-1, with 9 bases identical to TRBD1. Trimming cost V 6 bases and J 8 bases; bases outside gene matches: 11. The germline V gene encodes CDR1 MNHNS and CDR2 SASEGT. The CDR3 totals 15 residues. DNA for the CDR3: TGTGCCAGCAGATCCGGGGACAGGGATAGCGATGAGCAGTTCTTC. This translates into CASRSGDRDSDEQFF.

The rearrangement links TRBV4-2 to TRBJ1-2, with 9 bases identical to TRBD1. This CDR3 contains 14 residues. Germline trimming cut 0 bases from V and 5 bases from J; bases unmatched to any gene: 1. Germline V gives CDR1 LGHNA, CDR2 YNFKEQ. The CDR3 is CASSQEDRGYGYTF. The CDR3 bases are TGTGCCAGCAGCCAAGAAGACAGGGGGTATGGCTACACCTTC.